This T cell receptor beta chain was documented in a study of T cell changes during pregnancy in multiple sclerosis. The repertoire was sequenced with immunoSEQ multiplex PCR; TCRdb's copy has only in-frame clones and lacks some. The table has about 75,000 clones, 80% to 90% seen once. Germline CDR1 and CDR2: SGHRS and YFSETQ. With 2 bases clipped from V and 6 bases from J, the junction kept 6 bases outside the gene matches. The CDR3 extends over 15 amino acids. The chain couples TRBV5-1 to TRBJ2-3; 10 bases align to TRBD2. The sequencing here drew on peripheral blood, taken in the first trimester of pregnancy. This sequence was found in a female donor in good health, enrolled as a control in a pregnancy study. For the CDR3, the DNA is TGCGCCAGCAGCTTTATAGCGGGGGGAGGGGATACGCAGTATTTT. Its translation is CASSFIAGGGDTQYF. Combining the CDR3 with reference TRBV5-1 and TRBJ2-3 gives the whole variable domain KAGVTQTPRYLIKTRGQQVTLSCSPISGHRSVSWYQQTPGQGLQFLFEYFSETQRNKGNFPGRFSGRQFSNSRSEMNVSTLELGDSALYLCASSFIAGGGDTQYFGPGTRLTVL.